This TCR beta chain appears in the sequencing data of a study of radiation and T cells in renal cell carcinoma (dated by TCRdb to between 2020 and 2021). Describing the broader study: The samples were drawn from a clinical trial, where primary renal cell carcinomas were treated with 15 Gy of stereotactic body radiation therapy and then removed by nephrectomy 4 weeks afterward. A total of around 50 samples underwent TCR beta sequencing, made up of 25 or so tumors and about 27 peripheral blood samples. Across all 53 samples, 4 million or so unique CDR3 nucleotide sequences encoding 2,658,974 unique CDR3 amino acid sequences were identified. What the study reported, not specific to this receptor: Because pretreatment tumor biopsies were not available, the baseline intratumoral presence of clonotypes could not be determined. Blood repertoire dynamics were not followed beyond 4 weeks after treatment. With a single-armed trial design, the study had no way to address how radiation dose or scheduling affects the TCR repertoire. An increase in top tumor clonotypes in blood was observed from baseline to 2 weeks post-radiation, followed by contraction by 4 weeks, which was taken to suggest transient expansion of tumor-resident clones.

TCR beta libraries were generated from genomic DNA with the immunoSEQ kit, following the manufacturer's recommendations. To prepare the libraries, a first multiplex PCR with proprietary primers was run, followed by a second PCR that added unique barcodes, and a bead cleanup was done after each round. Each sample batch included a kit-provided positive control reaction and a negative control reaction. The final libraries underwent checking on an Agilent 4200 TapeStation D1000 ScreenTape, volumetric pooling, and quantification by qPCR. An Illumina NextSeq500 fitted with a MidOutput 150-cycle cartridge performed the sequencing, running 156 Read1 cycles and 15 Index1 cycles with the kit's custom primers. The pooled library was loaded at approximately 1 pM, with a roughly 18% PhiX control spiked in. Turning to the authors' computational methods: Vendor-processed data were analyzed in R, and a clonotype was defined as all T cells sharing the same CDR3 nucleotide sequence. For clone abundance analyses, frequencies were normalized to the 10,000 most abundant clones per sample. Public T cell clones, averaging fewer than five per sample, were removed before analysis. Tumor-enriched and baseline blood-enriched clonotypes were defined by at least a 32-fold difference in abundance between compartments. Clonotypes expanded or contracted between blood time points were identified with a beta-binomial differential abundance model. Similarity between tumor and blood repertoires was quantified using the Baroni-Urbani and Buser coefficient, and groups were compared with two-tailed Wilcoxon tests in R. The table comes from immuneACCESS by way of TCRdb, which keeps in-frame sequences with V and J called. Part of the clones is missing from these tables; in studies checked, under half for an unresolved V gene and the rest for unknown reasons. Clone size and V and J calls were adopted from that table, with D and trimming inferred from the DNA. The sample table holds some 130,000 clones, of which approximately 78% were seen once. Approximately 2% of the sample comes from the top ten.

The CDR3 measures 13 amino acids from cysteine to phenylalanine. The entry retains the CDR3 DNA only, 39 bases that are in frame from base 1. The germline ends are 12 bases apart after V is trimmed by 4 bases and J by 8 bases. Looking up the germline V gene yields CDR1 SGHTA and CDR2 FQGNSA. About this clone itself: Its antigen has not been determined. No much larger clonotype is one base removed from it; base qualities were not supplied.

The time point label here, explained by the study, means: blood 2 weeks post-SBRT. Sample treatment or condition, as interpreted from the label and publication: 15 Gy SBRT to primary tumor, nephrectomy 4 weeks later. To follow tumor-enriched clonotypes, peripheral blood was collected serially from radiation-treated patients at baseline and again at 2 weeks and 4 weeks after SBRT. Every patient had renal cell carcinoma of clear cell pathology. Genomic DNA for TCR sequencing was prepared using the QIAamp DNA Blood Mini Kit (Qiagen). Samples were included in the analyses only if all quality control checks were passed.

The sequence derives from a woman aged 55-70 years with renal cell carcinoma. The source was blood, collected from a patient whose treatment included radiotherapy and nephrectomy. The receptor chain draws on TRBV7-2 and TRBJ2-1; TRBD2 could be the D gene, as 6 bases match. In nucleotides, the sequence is TGTGCCAGCAGCTACGGGAGTAGGGATGAGCAGTTCTTC. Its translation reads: CASSYGSRDEQFF.